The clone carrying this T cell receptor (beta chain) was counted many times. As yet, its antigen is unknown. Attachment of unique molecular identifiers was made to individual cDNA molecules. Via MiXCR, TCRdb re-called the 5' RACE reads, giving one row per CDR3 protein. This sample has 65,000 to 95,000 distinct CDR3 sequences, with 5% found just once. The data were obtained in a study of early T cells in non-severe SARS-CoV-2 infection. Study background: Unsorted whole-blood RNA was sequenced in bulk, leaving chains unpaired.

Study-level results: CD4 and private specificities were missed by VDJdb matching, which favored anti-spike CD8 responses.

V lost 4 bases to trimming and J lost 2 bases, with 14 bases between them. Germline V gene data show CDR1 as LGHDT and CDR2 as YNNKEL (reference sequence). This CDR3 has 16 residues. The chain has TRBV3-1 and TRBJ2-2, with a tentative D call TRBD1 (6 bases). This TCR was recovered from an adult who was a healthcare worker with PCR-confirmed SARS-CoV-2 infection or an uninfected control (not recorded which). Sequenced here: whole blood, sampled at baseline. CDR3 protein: CASSPGRTANTGELFF. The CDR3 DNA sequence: TGTGCCAGCAGCCCAGGGCGGACAGCCAACACCGGGGAGCTGTTTTTT.